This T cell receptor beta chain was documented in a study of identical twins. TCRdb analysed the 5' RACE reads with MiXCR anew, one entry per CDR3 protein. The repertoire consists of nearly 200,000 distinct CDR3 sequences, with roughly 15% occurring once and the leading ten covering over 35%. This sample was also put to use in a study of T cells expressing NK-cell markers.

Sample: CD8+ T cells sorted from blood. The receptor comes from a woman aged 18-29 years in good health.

Written as DNA, the CDR3 is TGTGCCAGCAGCTTGGGCGACATCTACGAGCAGTACTTC. As protein: CASSLGDIYEQYF. The chain has TRBV5-4 and TRBJ2-7, with D uncertain. Trimming pared 0 bases from V and 3 bases from J, leaving 7 bases between. The CDR3 contains 13 residues. Germline V gives CDR1 SGHNT, CDR2 YYREEE (reference sequence). Full variable domain (outside the CDR3, taken from reference TRBV5-4 and TRBJ2-7): ETGVTQSPTHLIKTRGQQVTLRCSSQSGHNTVSWYQQALGQGPQFIFQYYREEENGRGNFPPRFSGLQFPNYSSELNVNALELDDSALYLCASSLGDIYEQYFGPGTRLTVT.